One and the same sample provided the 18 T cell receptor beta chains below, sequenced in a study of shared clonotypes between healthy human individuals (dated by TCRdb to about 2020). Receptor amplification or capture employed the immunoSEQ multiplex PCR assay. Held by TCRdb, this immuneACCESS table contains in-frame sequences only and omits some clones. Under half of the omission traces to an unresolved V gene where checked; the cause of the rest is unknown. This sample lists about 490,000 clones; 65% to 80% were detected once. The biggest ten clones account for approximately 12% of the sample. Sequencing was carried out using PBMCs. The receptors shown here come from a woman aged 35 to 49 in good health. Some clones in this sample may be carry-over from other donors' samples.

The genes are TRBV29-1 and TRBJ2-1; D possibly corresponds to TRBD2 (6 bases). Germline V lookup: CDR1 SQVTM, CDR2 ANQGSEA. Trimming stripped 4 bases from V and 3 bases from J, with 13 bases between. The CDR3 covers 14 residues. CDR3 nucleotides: TGCAGCGTTGCGGAAGCTAGCGTCTACAATGAGCAGTTCTTC. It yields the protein CSVAEASVYNEQFF.

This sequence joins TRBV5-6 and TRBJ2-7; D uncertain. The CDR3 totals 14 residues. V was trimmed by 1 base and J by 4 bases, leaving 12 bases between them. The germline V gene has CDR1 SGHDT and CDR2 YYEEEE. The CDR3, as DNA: TGTGCCAGCAGCTTGTACAGCAAACCTTACGAGCAGTACTTC. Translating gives CASSLYSKPYEQYF.

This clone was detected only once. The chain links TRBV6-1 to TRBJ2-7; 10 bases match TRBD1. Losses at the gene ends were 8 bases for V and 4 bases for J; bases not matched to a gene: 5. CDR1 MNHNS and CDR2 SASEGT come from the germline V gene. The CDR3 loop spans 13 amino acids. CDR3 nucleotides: TGTGCCAGCCGATGGGACAGGGGTTACGAGCAGTACTTC. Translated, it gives CASRWDRGYEQYF.

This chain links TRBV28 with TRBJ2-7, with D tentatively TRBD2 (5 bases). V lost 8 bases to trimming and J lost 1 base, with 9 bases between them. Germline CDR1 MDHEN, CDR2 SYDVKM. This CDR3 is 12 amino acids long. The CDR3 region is CASGSWSYEQYF. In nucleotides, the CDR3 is TGTGCCAGCGGGAGTTGGTCCTACGAGCAGTACTTC.

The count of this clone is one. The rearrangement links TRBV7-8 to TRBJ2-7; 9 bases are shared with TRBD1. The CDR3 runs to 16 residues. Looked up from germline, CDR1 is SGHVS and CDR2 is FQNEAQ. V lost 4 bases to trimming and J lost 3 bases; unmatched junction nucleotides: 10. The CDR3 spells CASSSKRGGQGYEQYF. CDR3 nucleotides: TGTGCCAGCAGCTCCAAAAGGGGGGGACAGGGCTACGAGCAGTACTTC.

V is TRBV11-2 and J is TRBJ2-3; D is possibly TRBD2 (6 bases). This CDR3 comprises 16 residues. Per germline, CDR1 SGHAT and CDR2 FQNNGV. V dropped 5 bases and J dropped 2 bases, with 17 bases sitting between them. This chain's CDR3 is CASSRDTTGDTDTQYF. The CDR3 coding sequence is TGTGCCAGCAGCAGAGACACGACGGGGGACACAGATACGCAGTATTTT. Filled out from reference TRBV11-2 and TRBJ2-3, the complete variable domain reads EAGVAQSPRYKIIEKRQSVAFWCNPISGHATLYWYQQILGQGPKLLIQFQNNGVVDDSQLPKDRFSAERLKGVDSTLKIQPAKLEDSAVYLCASSRDTTGDTDTQYFGPGTRLTVL.

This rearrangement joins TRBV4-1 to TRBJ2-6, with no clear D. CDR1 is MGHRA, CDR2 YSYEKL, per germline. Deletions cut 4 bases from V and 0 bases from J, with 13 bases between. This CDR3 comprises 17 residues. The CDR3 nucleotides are TGCGCCAGCAGCCCCGGTCCCTACCCCTCTGGGGCCAACGTCCTGACTTTC. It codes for CASSPGPYPSGANVLTF.

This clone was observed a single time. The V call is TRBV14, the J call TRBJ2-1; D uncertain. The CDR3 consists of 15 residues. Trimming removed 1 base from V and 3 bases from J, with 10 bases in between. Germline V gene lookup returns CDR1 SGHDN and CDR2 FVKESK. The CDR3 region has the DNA TGTGCCAGCAGCCAAGGAACTGGTTTCTACAATGAGCAGTTCTTC. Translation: CASSQGTGFYNEQFF.

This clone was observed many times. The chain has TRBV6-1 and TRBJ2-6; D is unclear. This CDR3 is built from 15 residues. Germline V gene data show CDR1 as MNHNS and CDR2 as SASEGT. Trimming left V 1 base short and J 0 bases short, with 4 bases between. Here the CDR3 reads CASSEVYSGANVLTF. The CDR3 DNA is TGTGCCAGCAGTGAAGTGTACTCTGGGGCCAACGTCCTGACTTTC.

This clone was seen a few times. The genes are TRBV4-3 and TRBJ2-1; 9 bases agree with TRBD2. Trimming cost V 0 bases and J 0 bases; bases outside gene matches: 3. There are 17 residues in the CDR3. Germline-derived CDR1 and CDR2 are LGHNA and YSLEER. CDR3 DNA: TGCGCCAGCAGCCAAGATGCGGGAGGGCCCTCCTACAATGAGCAGTTCTTC. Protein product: CASSQDAGGPSYNEQFF.

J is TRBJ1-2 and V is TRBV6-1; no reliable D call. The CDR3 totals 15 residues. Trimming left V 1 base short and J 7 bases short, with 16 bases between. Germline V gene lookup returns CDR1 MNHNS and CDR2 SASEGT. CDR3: CASSEGTPLSFGYTF. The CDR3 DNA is TGTGCCAGCAGTGAAGGAACTCCACTATCGTTTGGCTACACCTTC.

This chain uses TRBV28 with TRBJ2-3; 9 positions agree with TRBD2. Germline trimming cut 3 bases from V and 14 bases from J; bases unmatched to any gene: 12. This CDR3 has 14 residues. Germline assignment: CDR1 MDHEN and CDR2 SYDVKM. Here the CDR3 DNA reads TGTGCCAGCAGTTTTTCGCGGGAGGGCCCGTTTGGGTATTTT. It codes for CASSFSREGPFGYF. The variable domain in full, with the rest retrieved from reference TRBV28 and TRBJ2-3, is DVKVTQSSRYLVKRTGEKVFLECVQDMDHENMFWYRQDPGLGLRLIYFSYDVKMKEKGDIPEGYSVSREKKERFSLILESASTNQTSMYLCASSFSREGPFGYFGPGTRLTVL.

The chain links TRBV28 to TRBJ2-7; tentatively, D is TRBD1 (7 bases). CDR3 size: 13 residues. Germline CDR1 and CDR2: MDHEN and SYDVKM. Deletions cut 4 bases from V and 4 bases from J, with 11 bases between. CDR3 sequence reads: CASSSGGRYEQYF. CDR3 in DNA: TGTGCCAGCAGTTCAGGGGGGCGATACGAGCAGTACTTC.

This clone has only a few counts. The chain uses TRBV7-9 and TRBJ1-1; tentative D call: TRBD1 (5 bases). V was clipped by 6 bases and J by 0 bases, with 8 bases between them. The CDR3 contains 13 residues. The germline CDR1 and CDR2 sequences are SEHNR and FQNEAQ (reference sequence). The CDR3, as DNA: TGTGCCAGCAGGGGGCAGTTGAACACTGAAGCTTTCTTT. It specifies CASRGQLNTEAFF.

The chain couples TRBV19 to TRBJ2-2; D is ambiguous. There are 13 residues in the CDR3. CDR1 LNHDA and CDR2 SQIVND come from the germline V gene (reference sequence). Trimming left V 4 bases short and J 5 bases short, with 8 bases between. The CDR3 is CASSTVPTGELFF. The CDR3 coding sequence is TGTGCCAGTAGTACCGTACCGACCGGGGAGCTGTTTTTT.

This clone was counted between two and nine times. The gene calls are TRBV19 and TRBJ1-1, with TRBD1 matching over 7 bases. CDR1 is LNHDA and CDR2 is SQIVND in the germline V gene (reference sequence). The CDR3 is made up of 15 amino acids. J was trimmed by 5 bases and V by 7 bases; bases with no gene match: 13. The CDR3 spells CASNPTTGALTEAFF. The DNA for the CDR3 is TGTGCCAGTAATCCCACCACAGGGGCGTTGACTGAAGCTTTCTTT. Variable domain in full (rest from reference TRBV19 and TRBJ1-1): DGGITQSPKYLFRKEGQNVTLSCEQNLNHDAMYWYRQDPGQGLRLIYYSQIVNDFQKGDIAEGYSVSREKKESFPLTVTSAQKNPTAFYLCASNPTTGALTEAFFGQGTRLTVV.

Written as DNA, the CDR3 is TGTGCCTGGAGTGGGTGGGGGGGCACTGAAGCTTTCTTT. Amino acids: CAWSGWGGTEAFF. The V call is TRBV30, the J call TRBJ1-1; D may be TRBD1 (5 bases). The germline gives CDR1 GTSNPN, CDR2 SVGIG (reference sequence). The CDR3 spans 13 residues. V dropped 1 base and J dropped 4 bases, with 10 bases sitting between them.

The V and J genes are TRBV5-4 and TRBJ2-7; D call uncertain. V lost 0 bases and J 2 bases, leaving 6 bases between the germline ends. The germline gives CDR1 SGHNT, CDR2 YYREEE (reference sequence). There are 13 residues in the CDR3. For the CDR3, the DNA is TGTGCCAGCAGCTTGGTCAGCACCTACGAGCAGTACTTC. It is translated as CASSLVSTYEQYF.